This T cell receptor beta chain was sequenced during a study of identical twins' blood T cells (dated by TCRdb to the early 2010s). Looking at the study overall: Roughly 50 million Illumina reads were obtained across roughly 12 libraries, comprising six alpha-chain and six beta-chain libraries. The study compared TCR alpha and beta chain repertoires of three pairs of monozygous twins using next-generation sequencing to assess genetic influence on repertoire formation.

The method behind the library was 5' RACE. Sequencer: Illumina Genome Analyzer IIx. To prepare the RNA-based TCR cDNA libraries, a previously described protocol was followed, with several modifications. To prevent cross-contamination, sample-specific barcodes were introduced on both ends of each TCR cDNA library during cDNA synthesis and amplification. The original methods were these. Between about 95,000 and nearly 550,000 clonotypes were identified per individual, and about 2.2 to 3.6 million CDR3-containing reads were obtained per library. Reads carrying improper barcode index combinations were removed, after which the MiTCR software was used to build a cloneset for each library. While assembling CDR3 clonotypes, MiTCR corrected PCR and sequencing errors and either filtered or rescued low-quality reads. Artificial out-of-frame clonotypes were mapped to in-frame sequences, with one indel allowed in the CDR3, and then removed. To measure how similar V and J gene usage was between donors, Jensen-Shannon divergence was divided by mean entropy. TCRdb trimmed the raw reads at Q25, called clones with MiXCR and kept productive beta chains. Rows with a matching CDR3 protein are joined into one entry that keeps the most common DNA and genes. TCRdb's processing, not the study's, gives the V and J calls here. This sample gives 350,000 to 400,000 distinct CDR3 sequences in total; about 28% of them show up just once. More than 5.5% of the sample lies in the top ten.

Based on the germline V gene, the CDR1 and CDR2 sequences are LGHNT and FRNRAP. The CDR3, from cysteine to phenylalanine, totals 15 residues. Only CDR3 DNA is held: 45 bases, read in frame from base 1. The V end loses 3 bases and the J end loses 0 bases, and a stretch of 9 bases separates them. As regards this clonotype: Its recognized antigen is unknown. Qualities for individual bases were not recorded, and no much larger clone is one base off.

General findings and caveats noted by the study authors: Among the most abundant TCRbeta clonotypes, each donor shared more CDR3 sequences with her twin than with unrelated donors. Because the twins were reared together, environmental influences could not be excluded as an explanation for twin similarity. The number of shared CDR3 clonotypes between two donors was mainly determined by the product of their cloneset sizes, and twins did not clearly deviate from this trend. The proposed role of the TCRalpha J segment in MHC recognition during thymic selection was stated to require validation by independent studies. V gene usage, even among non-selected out-of-frame TCRbeta clonotypes, was reported to be markedly more similar within twin pairs than between unrelated donors.

Donors were six healthy women forming three monozygous twin pairs. Each of the three twin pairs had been raised together, and the twins in each pair were thought likely to have encountered the same infectious agents and vaccines. TCR cDNA libraries were prepared from RNA that was isolated from peripheral blood mononuclear cells. Specimen: PBMCs. The chain is made from TRBV12-5 and TRBJ2-1; no D gene can be assigned with confidence. The sequence derives from a woman aged 18-49 years in good health. The DNA sequence is as follows: TGTGCTAGTGGTTTCGGTACTACCTCCTACAATGAGCAGTTCTTC. Its product reads: CASGFGTTSYNEQFF.